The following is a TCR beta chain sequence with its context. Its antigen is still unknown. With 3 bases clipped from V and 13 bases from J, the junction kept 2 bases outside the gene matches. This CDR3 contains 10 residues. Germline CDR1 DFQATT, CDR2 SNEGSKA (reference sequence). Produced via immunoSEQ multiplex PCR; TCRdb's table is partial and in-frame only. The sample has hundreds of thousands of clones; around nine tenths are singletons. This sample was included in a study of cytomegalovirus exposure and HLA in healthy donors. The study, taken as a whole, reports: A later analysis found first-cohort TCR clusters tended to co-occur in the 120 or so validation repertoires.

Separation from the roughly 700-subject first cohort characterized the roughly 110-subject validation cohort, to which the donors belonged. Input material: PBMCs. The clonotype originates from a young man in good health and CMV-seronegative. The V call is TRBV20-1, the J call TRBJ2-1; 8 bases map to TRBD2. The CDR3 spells CSARSGSQFF. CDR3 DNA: TGCAGTGCTAGGAGCGGGAGCCAGTTCTTC.